The 5 T cell receptor beta chains listed next were all sequenced from one sample in a study of molecular identifiers for immune sequencing clone quantification. One entry per CDR3 protein, called by TCRdb with MiXCR from the PCR reads. The data show hundreds of thousands of distinct CDR3 sequences, 20% to 25% seen once. The sequencing input was naive CD8+ T cells from blood, with Jurkat cell RNA spiked in. Subset here: FACS-sorted CD8+CD4-CCR7+CD45RA+ naive T cells. Receptors originate from a human donor in good health. Some libraries in this study had Jurkat cell RNA spiked in.

The chain has TRBV6-6 and TRBJ2-7, with TRBD1 identical over 8 bases. Germline V gene lookup returns CDR1 MNHNY and CDR2 SVGAGI (reference sequence). CDR3 length: 15 amino acids. Trimming cost V 2 bases and J 5 bases; bases outside gene matches: 8. CDR3 coding DNA: TGTGCCAGCAGTTACGCTTCAGGGGGCATCGACGAGCAGTACTTC. It encodes CASSYASGGIDEQYF.

In its sample, this clonotype was seen many times. The chain links TRBV27 to TRBJ2-3; D is unresolved. Germline CDR1 reads MNHEY; CDR2 reads SMNVEV (reference sequence). V was clipped by 3 bases and J by 3 bases, with 10 bases between them. CDR3 size: 14 residues. CDR3 protein: CASSLGYRTDTQYF. In nucleotides, the CDR3 is TGTGCCAGCAGTTTGGGGTACAGAACAGATACGCAGTATTTT.

The J gene is TRBJ1-2, the V gene TRBV7-9, with 8 bases lining up with TRBD1. The CDR3 is 17 residues long. The V and J ends lost 5 bases and 1 base, in that order; junction bases with no gene match: 12. Germline V lookup: CDR1 SEHNR, CDR2 FQNEAQ (reference sequence). In DNA form, the CDR3 reads TGTGCCAGCAGCGGCACGGACAGGGATCGGTTTAACTATGGCTACACCTTC. Encoded protein: CASSGTDRDRFNYGYTF.

V usage is TRBV19 and J usage is TRBJ1-6; a weak D match, TRBD1 (5 bases). V lost 7 bases and J lost 5, with 15 bases in between. CDR1 is LNHDA, CDR2 SQIVND, per germline (reference sequence). The CDR3 has 15 amino acids. CDR3 loop: CASTQRWGDNSPLHF. DNA for the CDR3: TGTGCCAGTACCCAACGTTGGGGGGATAATTCACCCCTCCACTTT.

Ten or more counts support this clonotype. The V call is TRBV28, the J call TRBJ2-1; 11 bases align to TRBD2. CDR1 is MDHEN and CDR2 is SYDVKM in the germline V gene. V shed 5 bases, J shed 5 bases, and the junction held 5 bases outside the gene matches. The CDR3 is 15 residues long. In nucleotides, the CDR3 is TGTGCCAGCAGTCCGTTGGGACTAGCGGACAATGAGCAGTTCTTC. Translation gives CASSPLGLADNEQFF.